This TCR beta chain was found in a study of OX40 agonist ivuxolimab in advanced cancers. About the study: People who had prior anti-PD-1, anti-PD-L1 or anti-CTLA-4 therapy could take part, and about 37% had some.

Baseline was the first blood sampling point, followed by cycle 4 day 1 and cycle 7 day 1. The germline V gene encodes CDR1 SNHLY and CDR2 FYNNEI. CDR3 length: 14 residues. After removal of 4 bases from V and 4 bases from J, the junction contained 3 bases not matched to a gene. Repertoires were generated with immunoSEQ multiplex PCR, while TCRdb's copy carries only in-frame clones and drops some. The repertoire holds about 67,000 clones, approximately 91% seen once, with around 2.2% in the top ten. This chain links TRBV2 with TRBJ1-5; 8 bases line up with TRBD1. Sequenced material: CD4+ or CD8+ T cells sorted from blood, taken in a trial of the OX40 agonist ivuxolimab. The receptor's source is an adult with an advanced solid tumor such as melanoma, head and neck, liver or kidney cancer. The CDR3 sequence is CASSGTGGNQPQHF. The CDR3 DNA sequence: TGTGCCAGCAGTGGCACAGGGGGAAATCAGCCCCAGCATTTT.